Listed below are T cell receptor beta chains from one sample, sequenced in a study of blood T cell repertoires in COVID-19. Produced via immunoSEQ multiplex PCR; TCRdb's table is partial and in-frame only. This sample has about 240,000 clones; roughly nine tenths occur once, and the top ten carry 6.2%. The sequenced sample was peripheral blood. Receptors were obtained from a man aged 60 to 75 with acute or convalescent COVID-19. CDR3s include the opening cysteine and the closing phenylalanine or tryptophan. Each record gives: CDR3 DNA, CDR3 protein, clone size, D gene, V gene, J gene. The D gene is left open where the match is weak. Some rows mark clone size as missing; the rest say once, few, many or name a class of expanded clone.

CDR3nt: TGTGCCAGTAGTATGGGGCGGACTGAAGCTTTCTTT
CDR3aa: CASSMGRTEAFF
abundance: -
d_gene: -
v_gene: TRBV19
j_gene: TRBJ1-1

CDR3nt: TGTGCCAGCAGCCGGGACATTGAAGCTTTCTTT
CDR3aa: CASSRDIEAFF
abundance: -
d_gene: -
v_gene: TRBV12-3/TRBV12-4
j_gene: TRBJ1-1

CDR3nt: TGTGCCAGCAGTTTGACTAGCGGGAGCTACGAGCAGTACTTC
CDR3aa: CASSLTSGSYEQYF
abundance: -
d_gene: TRBD2
v_gene: TRBV27
j_gene: TRBJ2-7

CDR3nt: TGTGCCAGCAGTGAAACTATTAACTATGGCTACACCTTC
CDR3aa: CASSETINYGYTF
abundance: -
d_gene: -
v_gene: TRBV6-1
j_gene: TRBJ1-2

CDR3nt: TGTGCCAGCAGTTTGACAGGGAGGCTTCCTGGGGCCAACGTCCTGACTTTC
CDR3aa: CASSLTGRLPGANVLTF
abundance: -
d_gene: -
v_gene: TRBV27
j_gene: TRBJ2-6

CDR3nt: TGTGCCACCAGTGACGCAGGGAACACCGGGGAGCTGTTTTTT
CDR3aa: CATSDAGNTGELFF
abundance: -
d_gene: -
v_gene: TRBV24-1
j_gene: TRBJ2-2

CDR3nt: TGCGCCAGCAGCTCGACAGGCAACACCGGGGAGCTGTTTTTT
CDR3aa: CASSSTGNTGELFF
abundance: -
d_gene: -
v_gene: TRBV5-1
j_gene: TRBJ2-2

CDR3nt: TGTGCCAGCAGCGAGGTCGATTATAGCAATCAGCCCCAGCATTTT
CDR3aa: CASSEVDYSNQPQHF
abundance: -
d_gene: -
v_gene: TRBV5-5
j_gene: TRBJ1-5

CDR3nt: TGTGCCAGCAGCTTTAGGACTAGCGGTTACAATGAGCAGTTCTTC
CDR3aa: CASSFRTSGYNEQFF
abundance: -
d_gene: TRBD2
v_gene: TRBV11-3
j_gene: TRBJ2-1

CDR3nt: TGTGCCATCAGTGAGTCTGCTGGGACTTTGGGCTCACCCCTCCACTTT
CDR3aa: CAISESAGTLGSPLHF
abundance: -
d_gene: -
v_gene: TRBV10-3
j_gene: TRBJ1-6

CDR3nt: TGTGCCAGCAGCCAAGGGCGGGCGAGCTCCTACGAGCAGTACTTC
CDR3aa: CASSQGRASSYEQYF
abundance: -
d_gene: -
v_gene: TRBV3-1/TRBV3-2
j_gene: TRBJ2-7

CDR3nt: TGCAGCGTACGCGACAGGGCGAGCAATCAGCCCCAGCATTTT
CDR3aa: CSVRDRASNQPQHF
abundance: -
d_gene: TRBD1
v_gene: TRBV29-1
j_gene: TRBJ1-5

CDR3nt: TGTGCCAGCTCACCGGTAGGGGTAGGAGAGACCCAGTACTTC
CDR3aa: CASSPVGVGETQYF
abundance: -
d_gene: -
v_gene: TRBV18
j_gene: TRBJ2-5

CDR3nt: TGTGCCTGGAGTAGGCGGGATGGCTACACCTTC
CDR3aa: CAWSRRDGYTF
abundance: -
d_gene: -
v_gene: TRBV30
j_gene: TRBJ1-2

CDR3nt: TGTGCCAGTAGTATAGATCGGGGGGCCGGACAGCCCCAGCATTTT
CDR3aa: CASSIDRGAGQPQHF
abundance: -
d_gene: -
v_gene: TRBV19
j_gene: TRBJ1-5

CDR3nt: TGTGCCAGTAGTATTGCTCGGGACAGGTCTTACAATGAGCAGTTCTTC
CDR3aa: CASSIARDRSYNEQFF
abundance: -
d_gene: TRBD1
v_gene: TRBV19
j_gene: TRBJ2-1

CDR3nt: TGCGCCAGCAGCTTGGCCCGACGGGACACTGAAGCTTTCTTT
CDR3aa: CASSLARRDTEAFF
abundance: -
d_gene: -
v_gene: TRBV5-1
j_gene: TRBJ1-1

CDR3nt: TGTGCCAGCAGCTTGTATGAAGCGGCTGATGGGTACGAGCAGTACTTC
CDR3aa: CASSLYEAADGYEQYF
abundance: -
d_gene: -
v_gene: TRBV5-4
j_gene: TRBJ2-7

CDR3nt: TGCGCCAGCAGACAGGGGGCGGAACGAGACACCGGGGAGCTGTTTTTT
CDR3aa: CASRQGAERDTGELFF
abundance: -
d_gene: TRBD1
v_gene: TRBV4-3
j_gene: TRBJ2-2

CDR3nt: TGTGCCAGCAGCTTAGCGTCACTAGCGTCCCACGAGCAGTACTTC
CDR3aa: CASSLASLASHEQYF
abundance: few
d_gene: TRBD2
v_gene: TRBV11-2
j_gene: TRBJ2-7

CDR3nt: TGCGCCAGCAGCCAAGAACGTAAGGGGACAGGGGATATCTACGAGCAGTACTTC
CDR3aa: CASSQERKGTGDIYEQYF
abundance: -
d_gene: TRBD1
v_gene: TRBV4-1
j_gene: TRBJ2-7

CDR3nt: TGCGCCAGCAGCCCGCGTCCGGGACTAGCGGGTTATGAGCAGTTCTTC
CDR3aa: CASSPRPGLAGYEQFF
abundance: -
d_gene: TRBD2
v_gene: TRBV5-1
j_gene: TRBJ2-1

CDR3nt: TGTGCCAGCAGCGCCCTCCGAGTAAGTCTCGGGGAGCTGTTTTTT
CDR3aa: CASSALRVSLGELFF
abundance: once
d_gene: -
v_gene: TRBV9
j_gene: TRBJ2-2

CDR3nt: TGTGCCAGCAGTTTACTTAATTTTGGACAGAATGAGCAGTTCTTC
CDR3aa: CASSLLNFGQNEQFF
abundance: -
d_gene: -
v_gene: TRBV28
j_gene: TRBJ2-1

CDR3nt: TGTAGTGCTAGCGGCCAAGAGACCCAGTACTTC
CDR3aa: CSASGQETQYF
abundance: -
d_gene: TRBD2
v_gene: TRBV20-1
j_gene: TRBJ2-5

CDR3nt: TGTGCCAGCAGTTCCGGGACAGGAGATAGCAATCAGCCCCAGCATTTT
CDR3aa: CASSSGTGDSNQPQHF
abundance: once
d_gene: TRBD1
v_gene: TRBV6-5
j_gene: TRBJ1-5

CDR3nt: TGTGCCAGCAGCCCCAGACAGGGGGTAGTAAAACTGTTTTTT
CDR3aa: CASSPRQGVVKLFF
abundance: -
d_gene: TRBD1
v_gene: TRBV7-2
j_gene: TRBJ1-4

CDR3nt: TGCGCCAGGGGCGTCGGCTACGAGCAGTACTTC
CDR3aa: CARGVGYEQYF
abundance: -
d_gene: -
v_gene: TRBV10-1
j_gene: TRBJ2-7

CDR3nt: TGTGCCAGCAGCTTCTTAACAGGATCTGAAGCTTTCTTT
CDR3aa: CASSFLTGSEAFF
abundance: -
d_gene: -
v_gene: TRBV7-8
j_gene: TRBJ1-1

CDR3nt: TGTGCCAGCAGTGCCCCGAGCGGGAACACTGAAGCTTTCTTT
CDR3aa: CASSAPSGNTEAFF
abundance: -
d_gene: -
v_gene: TRBV28
j_gene: TRBJ1-1

CDR3nt: TGTGCCAGCAGTTACAGGGTGGGAGGGCCGACCCTCACAGATACGCAGTATTTT
CDR3aa: CASSYRVGGPTLTDTQYF
abundance: -
d_gene: TRBD2
v_gene: TRBV6-2/TRBV6-3
j_gene: TRBJ2-3

CDR3nt: TGTGCCAGCAGTGACCATCGGACAGCTTATAATTCACCCCTCCACTTT
CDR3aa: CASSDHRTAYNSPLHF
abundance: -
d_gene: -
v_gene: TRBV6-1
j_gene: TRBJ1-6

CDR3nt: TGTGCCAGCAGCCCCTCGGGGACAGGGCGGCCCTACGAGCAGTACTTC
CDR3aa: CASSPSGTGRPYEQYF
abundance: -
d_gene: TRBD1
v_gene: TRBV5-6
j_gene: TRBJ2-7

CDR3nt: TGTGCCAGCAGGGTACGACTAGCCCCCCGCACAGATACGCAGTATTTT
CDR3aa: CASRVRLAPRTDTQYF
abundance: few
d_gene: TRBD2
v_gene: TRBV6-6
j_gene: TRBJ2-3

CDR3nt: TGTGCCACCTCAGGGGATGTTCGCGAGCAGTACTTC
CDR3aa: CATSGDVREQYF
abundance: once
d_gene: -
v_gene: TRBV6-5
j_gene: TRBJ2-7

CDR3nt: TGTGCCAGCAGTGTACCCCGAGGGGGGGAGCGGACCTACAATGAGCAGTTCTTC
CDR3aa: CASSVPRGGERTYNEQFF
abundance: -
d_gene: -
v_gene: TRBV2
j_gene: TRBJ2-1

CDR3nt: TGTGCCAGCAGTACTCAGGGGAGAGGCGGCTACACCTTC
CDR3aa: CASSTQGRGGYTF
abundance: -
d_gene: -
v_gene: TRBV11-1
j_gene: TRBJ1-2

CDR3nt: TGTGCCAGCAGTTTTACAGGGGTGGGTAGCAATCAGCCCCAGCATTTT
CDR3aa: CASSFTGVGSNQPQHF
abundance: -
d_gene: TRBD1
v_gene: TRBV28
j_gene: TRBJ1-5

CDR3nt: TGTGCCAGCAGCCGAGCAGGTTACACTGAAGCTTTCTTT
CDR3aa: CASSRAGYTEAFF
abundance: -
d_gene: -
v_gene: TRBV14
j_gene: TRBJ1-1

CDR3nt: TGCGCCAGCAGCTTGGAAAGTAGAGTCAACACAGATACGCAGTATTTT
CDR3aa: CASSLESRVNTDTQYF
abundance: -
d_gene: -
v_gene: TRBV5-1
j_gene: TRBJ2-3

CDR3nt: TGTGCCAGCAGTCAATACGGGACAGGCGACCTAGTTCTCTTTTTT
CDR3aa: CASSQYGTGDLVLFF
abundance: -
d_gene: TRBD1
v_gene: TRBV6-2/TRBV6-3
j_gene: TRBJ1-4